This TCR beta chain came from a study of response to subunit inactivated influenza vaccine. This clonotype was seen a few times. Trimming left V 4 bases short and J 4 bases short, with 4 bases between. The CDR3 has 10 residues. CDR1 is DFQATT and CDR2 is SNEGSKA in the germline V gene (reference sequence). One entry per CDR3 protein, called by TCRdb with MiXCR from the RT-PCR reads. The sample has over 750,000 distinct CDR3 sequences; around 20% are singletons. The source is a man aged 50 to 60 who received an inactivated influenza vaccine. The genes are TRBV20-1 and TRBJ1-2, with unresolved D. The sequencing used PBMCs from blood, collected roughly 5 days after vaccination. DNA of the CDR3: TGCAGTGCTAACAGCTATGGCTACACCTTC. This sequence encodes CSANSYGYTF.